The 24 T cell receptor beta chains below come from one sample, sequenced in a study of cytomegalovirus exposure and HLA in healthy donors. The PCR ran on 60 Vbeta and 13 Jbeta primers. Sequencing was performed with immunoSEQ multiplex PCR; in TCRdb, only in-frame clones are kept and a portion is missing. The sample includes 110,000 to 150,000 clones, roughly 82% of them seen just once. Sequenced sample: PBMCs. The receptors were gathered from a young man in good health and CMV-seronegative.

The chain couples TRBV9 to TRBJ2-3; no definite D call. Germline V gene sequence: CDR1 SGDLS, CDR2 YYNGEE. This CDR3 has 11 amino acids. Trimming pared 6 bases from V and 8 bases from J, leaving 10 bases between. CDR3 coding DNA: TGTGCCAGCAATTACAGTTCTACGCAGTATTTT. Encoded protein: CASNYSSTQYF. Using reference TRBV9 and TRBJ2-3 for the parts outside the CDR3, the full variable domain is DSGVTQTPKHLITATGQRVTLRCSPRSGDLSVYWYQQSLDQGLQFLIQYYNGEERAKGNILERFSAQQFPDLHSELNLSSLELGDSALYFCASNYSSTQYFGPGTRLTVL.

The chain uses TRBV5-1 and TRBJ1-4; D is perhaps TRBD1 (6 bases). The CDR3 loop spans 14 amino acids. The V end was cut by 4 bases, the J end by 7 bases, with 14 bases between. Germline lookup yields CDR1 SGHRS and CDR2 YFSETQ. CDR3 coding DNA: TGCGCCAGCAGCCCCAGGGGCCCTCCTGAAAAACTGTTTTTT. Residues: CASSPRGPPEKLFF.

This clone was detected only a few times. V and J are TRBV2 and TRBJ2-1, with TRBD2 as a possible D gene (7 bases). The CDR3 totals 13 residues. Germline CDR1 is SNHLY and CDR2 is FYNNEI. V was shortened by 6 bases and J by 4 bases, with 10 bases between the two germline ends. The CDR3 DNA reads as TGTGCCAGCAGCCGGGGGGCGTACAATGAGCAGTTCTTC. Translation: CASSRGAYNEQFF. Variable domain in full (rest from reference TRBV2 and TRBJ2-1): EPEVTQTPSHQVTQMGQEVILRCVPISNHLYFYWYRQILGQKVEFLVSFYNNEISEKSEIFDDQFSVERPDGSNFTLKIRSTKLEDSAMYFCASSRGAYNEQFFGPGTRLTVL.

This chain joins TRBV27 and TRBJ2-5; D unresolved. The V end was cut by 4 bases, the J end by 2 bases, with 14 bases between. This CDR3 contains 15 residues. Per the germline V gene, CDR1 is MNHEY and CDR2 is SMNVEV (reference sequence). DNA of the CDR3: TGTGCCAGCAGTTCAATCCTACGGGTACAAGAGACCCAGTACTTC. Translation gives CASSSILRVQETQYF.

This chain connects TRBV4-2 to TRBJ2-2, with 15 nucleotides matching TRBD2. CDR1 is LGHNA and CDR2 is YNFKEQ in the germline V gene. The J segment lost 4 bases and the V segment lost 4 bases, leaving 7 bases of the junction unmatched. CDR3 length equals 18 residues. CDR3 sequence reads: CASSPPGLAGGGTGELFF. DNA for the CDR3: TGTGCCAGCAGCCCACCGGGACTAGCGGGGGGCGGCACCGGGGAGCTGTTTTTT.

J is TRBJ1-4 and V is TRBV19; 9 nucleotides match TRBD1. Germline trimming cut 5 bases from V and 5 bases from J; bases unmatched to any gene: 6. Germline V lookup: CDR1 LNHDA, CDR2 SQIVND (reference sequence). The CDR3 sequence is 15 residues long. CDR3 nucleotides: TGTGCCAGTAGTCCCAGACAGGGGGGAAATGAAAAACTGTTTTTT. Translation gives CASSPRQGGNEKLFF. Based on the CDR3 plus reference TRBV19 and TRBJ1-4, the full variable domain is DGGITQSPKYLFRKEGQNVTLSCEQNLNHDAMYWYRQDPGQGLRLIYYSQIVNDFQKGDIAEGYSVSREKKESFPLTVTSAQKNPTAFYLCASSPRQGGNEKLFFGSGTQLSVL.

Worth noting for this clone: This specimen includes other DNA sequences encoding the same CDR3. The chain carries TRBV7-9 and TRBJ1-3; a possible D gene is TRBD1 (6 bases). Germline V lookup: CDR1 SEHNR, CDR2 FQNEAQ (reference sequence). This CDR3 spans 15 amino acids. V was shortened by 5 bases and J by 2 bases, with 13 bases between the two germline ends. The CDR3: CASSEQGAAGNTIYF. CDR3 DNA sequence: TGTGCCAGCAGCGAACAGGGAGCCGCTGGAAACACCATATATTTT.

The chain couples TRBV5-1 to TRBJ1-5; D remains ambiguous. This CDR3 has 13 residues. The V and J ends lost 7 bases and 0 bases respectively, with 8 bases between them. CDR1 and CDR2 (germline): SGHRS, YFSETQ. The CDR3 DNA sequence: TGCGCCAGCGAGAACTATAGCAATCAGCCCCAGCATTTT. Its protein is CASENYSNQPQHF. Full variable domain (rest looked up from reference TRBV5-1 and TRBJ1-5): KAGVTQTPRYLIKTRGQQVTLSCSPISGHRSVSWYQQTPGQGLQFLFEYFSETQRNKGNFPGRFSGRQFSNSRSEMNVSTLELGDSALYLCASENYSNQPQHFGDGTRLSIL.

This rearrangement joins TRBV29-1 to TRBJ2-3; D is uncertain. CDR1 is SQVTM and CDR2 is ANQGSEA in the germline V gene. V lost 6 bases, J lost 2 bases, and 9 bases lay in between. The CDR3 has 12 residues. Written as DNA, the CDR3 is TGCAGCGTGGAGTCAAACACAGATACGCAGTATTTT. Translated: CSVESNTDTQYF.

The chain links TRBV28 to TRBJ2-7; the match to TRBD1 covers 9 bases. The CDR3 is 14 amino acids. V was pared by 5 bases and J by 3 bases, with 5 bases of the junction left unmatched. Looked up from germline, CDR1 is MDHEN and CDR2 is SYDVKM. In DNA form, the CDR3 reads TGTGCCAGCAGTCCCCGGGACAGGGACTACGAGCAGTACTTC. It codes for CASSPRDRDYEQYF.

This clone appeared once. The V and J genes are TRBV15 and TRBJ2-7, with 7 bases lining up with TRBD1. Trimming took 0 bases from V and 4 from J; bases not matched to a gene: 6. CDR3 size: 15 residues. The germline V gene has CDR1 LNHNV and CDR2 YYDKDF (reference sequence). The CDR3 DNA sequence: TGTGCCACCAGCAGAGAATGGCAGGGGGAATACGAGCAGTACTTC. Its protein is CATSREWQGEYEQYF. Using reference TRBV15 and TRBJ2-7 for the parts outside the CDR3, the full variable domain is DAMVIQNPRYQVTQFGKPVTLSCSQTLNHNVMYWYQQKSSQAPKLLFHYYDKDFNNEADTPDNFQSRRPNTSFCFLDIRSPGLGDTAMYLCATSREWQGEYEQYFGPGTRLTVT.

V is TRBV27 and J is TRBJ1-6; 7 bases align to TRBD1. Looked up from germline, CDR1 is MNHEY and CDR2 is SMNVEV (reference sequence). J lost 8 bases, V lost 5 bases, and 6 bases had no gene match. The CDR3 has 14 amino acids. The chain's CDR3 is CASSKDRVYSPLHF. Here the CDR3 DNA reads TGTGCCAGCAGTAAAGACAGGGTTTATTCACCCCTCCACTTT.

This chain uses TRBV7-9 with TRBJ2-2, with 9 bases that match TRBD1. The CDR3 totals 15 residues. J gave up 5 bases and V 5 bases, and 6 bases lay outside the gene matches. Per the germline V gene, CDR1 is SEHNR and CDR2 is FQNEAQ (reference sequence). The CDR3 is CASSPGTGSTGELFF. Written as DNA, the CDR3 is TGTGCCAGCAGCCCCGGGACAGGGTCGACCGGGGAGCTGTTTTTT.

The genes are TRBV4-1 and TRBJ2-7, with D perhaps TRBD1 (6 bases). Germline CDR1 is MGHRA and CDR2 is YSYEKL. V gave up 1 base and J gave up 3 bases, with 16 bases separating them. The CDR3 consists of 16 residues. The CDR3 loop reads CASSQGPAQGGYEQYF. The CDR3, as DNA: TGCGCCAGCAGCCAAGGACCCGCACAGGGTGGCTACGAGCAGTACTTC.

This chain uses TRBV19 with TRBJ1-4; 9 nucleotides line up with TRBD1. Germline assignment: CDR1 LNHDA and CDR2 SQIVND (reference sequence). After removal of 5 bases from V and 5 bases from J, the junction contained 12 bases not matched to a gene. This CDR3 has 17 amino acids. The CDR3 loop reads CASSSYPGQGKNEKLFF. For the CDR3, the DNA is TGTGCCAGTAGTTCTTACCCGGGACAGGGCAAGAATGAAAAACTGTTTTTT.

The rearrangement links TRBV19 to TRBJ2-3; no clear D gene. The CDR3 is 13 residues long. V dropped 1 base and J dropped 6 bases, with 8 bases sitting between them. Germline assignment: CDR1 LNHDA and CDR2 SQIVND (reference sequence). Here the CDR3 DNA reads TGTGCCAGTAGTATAGGGCGGTTCGATACGCAGTATTTT. Translation: CASSIGRFDTQYF.

The chain recombines TRBV11-2 with TRBJ1-2, with 9 positions matching TRBD1. J was trimmed by 7 bases and V by 4 bases; bases with no gene match: 13. Germline CDR1 reads SGHAT; CDR2 reads FQNNGV. This CDR3 contains 16 residues. The CDR3 DNA sequence: TGTGCCAGCAGCTCTATTCCGGGACAGGGACTAGGTGGCTACACCTTC. As protein: CASSSIPGQGLGGYTF.

The CDR3 sequence is CASRRLAGSYEQYF. The CDR3 coding sequence is TGTGCCAGCCGCCGACTAGCGGGTTCCTACGAGCAGTACTTC. The rearrangement links TRBV27 to TRBJ2-7, with 10 positions matching TRBD2. Germline loops: CDR1 MNHEY, CDR2 SMNVEV (reference sequence). V shed 8 bases and J 1 base; nucleotides not matched to a gene: 5. CDR3 length: 14 amino acids.

The chain couples TRBV10-3 to TRBJ2-5; 9 bases are shared with TRBD2. This CDR3 comprises 13 residues. Trimming at V came to 9 bases and at J to 1 base, leaving 3 bases not matched to a gene. Germline CDR1 and CDR2: ENHRY and SYGVKD. The CDR3 coding sequence is TGTGCCATAGCGGGAGGAACCCAAGAGACCCAGTACTTC. It specifies CAIAGGTQETQYF.

The chain employs TRBV5-1 and TRBJ1-2; D is perhaps TRBD1 (5 bases). Germline values: CDR1 SGHRS, CDR2 YFSETQ. V was cut by 3 bases and J by 4 bases, with 16 bases left in between. The CDR3 length is 15 residues. The CDR3 DNA reads TGCGCCAGCAGCTCGATGACAGCGTCGGCCTATGGCTACACCTTC. It codes for CASSSMTASAYGYTF.

The chain links TRBV29-1 to TRBJ1-2; D not resolved. The ends were cut back, 0 bases at V and 12 bases at J, with 8 bases in the middle. This CDR3 is 10 amino acids long. CDR1 is SQVTM, CDR2 ANQGSEA, per germline. In DNA form, the CDR3 reads TGCAGCGTTGAAGATGAGGGTCACACCTTC. Encoded protein: CSVEDEGHTF.

This clone was recorded a few times. The gene calls are TRBV7-2 and TRBJ1-2; 7 bases line up with TRBD1. CDR1 is SGHTA and CDR2 is FQGNSA in the germline V gene. With V trimmed by 3 bases and J by 9 bases, 4 bases remained unmatched. The CDR3 has 12 residues. CDR3 sequence (DNA): TGTGCCAGCAGCTTCGACAGGGAAAGCTACACCTTC. Protein product: CASSFDRESYTF. Based on the CDR3 plus reference TRBV7-2 and TRBJ1-2, the full variable domain is GAGVSQSPSNKVTEKGKDVELRCDPISGHTALYWYRQSLGQGLEFLIYFQGNSAPDKSGLPSDRFSAERTGGSVSTLTIQRTQQEDSAVYLCASSFDRESYTFGSGTRLTVV.

This clone was detected only once. The genes are TRBV5-1 and TRBJ2-2; D not resolved. The CDR3 covers 15 residues. Trimming removed 6 bases from V and 0 bases from J, with 12 bases in between. CDR1 and CDR2 from the germline V gene are SGHRS and YFSETQ. The CDR3 reads CASTPAVANTGELFF. As DNA, the CDR3 is TGCGCCAGCACTCCGGCGGTTGCGAACACCGGGGAGCTGTTTTTT.

The V gene is TRBV5-4, the J gene TRBJ2-1; 9 bases align to TRBD2. CDR3 length: 16 amino acids. The germline V gene has CDR1 SGHNT and CDR2 YYREEE (reference sequence). Unmatched junction bases numbered 10, after V lost 4 bases and J lost 5 bases. CDR3 region: CASSDDRTSENNEQFF. CDR3 in DNA: TGTGCCAGCAGCGATGACAGGACTAGCGAAAACAATGAGCAGTTCTTC.